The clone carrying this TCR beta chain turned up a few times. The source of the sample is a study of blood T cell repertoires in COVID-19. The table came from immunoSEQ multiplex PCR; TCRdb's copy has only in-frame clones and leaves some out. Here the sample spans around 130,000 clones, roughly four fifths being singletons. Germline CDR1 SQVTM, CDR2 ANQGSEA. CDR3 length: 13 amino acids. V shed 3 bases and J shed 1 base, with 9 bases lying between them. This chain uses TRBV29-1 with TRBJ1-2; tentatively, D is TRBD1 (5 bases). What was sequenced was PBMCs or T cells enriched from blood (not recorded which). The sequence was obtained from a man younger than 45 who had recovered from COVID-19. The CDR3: CSVDNRSNYGYTF. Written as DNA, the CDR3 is TGCAGCGTTGATAACAGGAGTAACTATGGCTACACCTTC.